The 19 T cell receptor beta chains listed next were all sequenced from one sample in a study of human T cells and chemical hapten exposure. As for time point: patch test 2, 6 weeks after DPC sensitization. Treatment here: therapeutic diphenylcyclopropenone sensitization with weekly scalp DPC. TCRdb used MiXCR to reprocess the RACE reads, holding one entry per CDR3 protein. The sample carries roughly 84,000 distinct CDR3 sequences, 10% recorded once. Sequencing was performed on whole blood, taken in connection with sensitization to the hapten diphenylcyclopropenone (DPC). All receptors come from a woman between 50 and 59 years old with alopecia areata. Some clones in this sample may be carry-over from other donors' samples.

This clonotype came up many times. The genes are TRBV6-2 or TRBV6-3 and TRBJ2-1; 13 bases match TRBD2. The CDR3 is 16 amino acids. The germline V gene encodes CDR1 MNHEY and CDR2 SVGEGT. The junction had 11 bases not matched to a gene; V was cut back by 6 bases and J by 9 bases. This CDR3 is CASRETSGRGWIEQFF. Here the CDR3 DNA reads TGTGCCAGCAGGGAAACTAGCGGGAGGGGGTGGATTGAGCAGTTCTTC.

The rearrangement links TRBV5-4 to TRBJ2-7; maybe TRBD2 (5 bases). The V end was cut by 0 bases, the J end by 7 bases, with 14 bases between. The CDR3 has 14 amino acids. CDR1 SGHNT and CDR2 YYREEE come from the germline V gene (reference sequence). The CDR3 DNA sequence: TGTGCCAGCAGCTTGGATCCGGGCTGGAGGGAGCAGTACTTC. Its translation is CASSLDPGWREQYF. Looking up the rest from reference TRBV5-4 and TRBJ2-7 gives the full variable domain: ETGVTQSPTHLIKTRGQQVTLRCSSQSGHNTVSWYQQALGQGPQFIFQYYREEENGRGNFPPRFSGLQFPNYSSELNVNALELDDSALYLCASSLDPGWREQYFGPGTRLTVT.

In its sample, this clonotype was seen many times. This chain links TRBV7-9 with TRBJ2-7; D not certain. Germline V gene data show CDR1 as SEHNR and CDR2 as FQNEAQ (reference sequence). Deletions cut 2 bases from V and 3 bases from J, with 11 bases between. The CDR3 is 14 amino acids. This chain's CDR3 is CASSLIDGDYEQYF. CDR3 sequence (DNA): TGTGCCAGCAGCTTAATCGACGGAGACTACGAGCAGTACTTC.

The sample holds many counts of this clonotype. V usage is TRBV11-3 and J usage is TRBJ2-1; 12 positions agree with TRBD2. This CDR3 has 15 amino acids. V was pared by 5 bases and J by 8 bases, with 7 bases of the junction left unmatched. Germline CDR1 reads SGHNT; CDR2 reads YENEEA. CDR3 sequence: CASSRRTSGTDEQFF. The CDR3 DNA reads as TGTGCCAGCAGCAGGAGGACTAGCGGGACCGATGAGCAGTTCTTC.

Regarding this clonotype: A much larger clone is a single base away; this may be a read error. This chain uses TRBV9 with TRBJ2-5, with 9 bases that match TRBD1. CDR3 length equals 14 residues. CDR1 SGDLS and CDR2 YYNGEE come from the germline V gene. This CDR3 is CAISVGTGLETQYF. For the CDR3, the DNA is TGTGCCATCAGCGTCGGGACAGGGTTAGAGACCCAGTACTTC.

This clonotype was detected a few times. The chain employs TRBV7-2 and TRBJ2-1; D is possibly TRBD1 (5 bases). Germline V gene data show CDR1 as SGHTA and CDR2 as FQGNSA. The CDR3 runs to 15 residues. Deletions cut 2 bases from V and 0 bases from J, with 8 bases between. The CDR3 reads CASSLRQSSYNEQFF. Written as DNA, the CDR3 is TGTGCCAGCAGCTTAAGACAGAGCTCCTACAATGAGCAGTTCTTC.

This clonotype has a handful of counts. The genes are TRBV9 and TRBJ2-7; D not certain. There are 13 residues in the CDR3. Between the trimmed V and J ends, which lost 3 bases and 6 bases, there was a span of 13 bases. Germline V gene lookup returns CDR1 SGDLS and CDR2 YYNGEE. The CDR3 nucleotides read TGTGCCAGCAGCGAGAGAGACTTCGGCGAGCAGTACTTC. It codes for CASSERDFGEQYF.

This chain connects TRBV3-2 to TRBJ2-7. TRBV3-2 is flagged as a pseudogene. The length of the CDR3 is 14 residues. The CDR3, as DNA: TGTGCCAGCAGCCAACTCGAGAAAAACTACGAGCAGTACTTC. It translates to CASSQLEKNYEQYF.

At least ten counts were recorded for this clonotype. This chain links TRBV11-2 with TRBJ1-5; unclear D gene. Germline V gene lookup returns CDR1 SGHAT and CDR2 FQNNGV. The CDR3 is 13 residues long. Trimming cost V 0 bases and J 4 bases, with 4 bases left between them. CDR3 nucleotide sequence: TGTGCCAGCAGCTTAGAGAGGAATCAGCCCCAGCATTTT. Translation gives CASSLERNQPQHF.

In this sample, this clonotype turned up many times. V gene TRBV7-2 combines with J gene TRBJ2-1, with 9 bases aligning to TRBD2. Per the germline V gene, CDR1 is SGHTA and CDR2 is FQGNSA. CDR3 length: 16 residues. V dropped 4 bases and J dropped 9; count of bases not matched to a gene: 13. CDR3 in amino acids: CASSSSRAGGQVEQFF. The DNA of the CDR3 is TGTGCCAGCAGCTCCAGTAGGGCGGGAGGGCAGGTTGAGCAGTTCTTC.

The chain joins TRBV6-5 to TRBJ2-3; possibly TRBD1 for D (6 bases). Trimming took 0 bases from V and 0 from J, leaving 10 bases between them. Germline V gives CDR1 MNHEY, CDR2 SVGAGI. The CDR3 has 16 residues. CDR3 residues: CASSYSRTASTDTQYF. DNA for the CDR3: TGTGCCAGCAGTTACTCGCGGACAGCTAGCACAGATACGCAGTATTTT.

This clonotype was counted a few times. CDR3 in DNA: TGCGCCAGCAGCTTGGGGACAGCCACTGAAGCTTTCTTT. This encodes CASSLGTATEAFF. The rearrangement links TRBV5-1 to TRBJ1-1; a weak D match, TRBD1 (6 bases). The germline V gene has CDR1 SGHRS and CDR2 YFSETQ. The CDR3 spans 13 residues. The V end lost 0 bases, the J end lost 4 bases, and 7 bases lay between the germline ends.

The CDR3 reads CASTPQITSGANVLTF. The CDR3 region has the DNA TGTGCCAGCACTCCACAAATCACCTCTGGGGCCAACGTCCTGACTTTC. The V gene is TRBV7-2, the J gene TRBJ2-6; D uncertain. The germline V gene encodes CDR1 SGHTA and CDR2 FQGNSA. V lost 7 bases to trimming and J lost 0 bases, with 13 bases between them. The CDR3 consists of 16 residues.

Within the sample, this clonotype is medium-sized. The genes are TRBV20-1 and TRBJ1-2; TRBD1 might be the D (6 bases). The CDR3 covers 12 residues. Germline V gene lookup returns CDR1 DFQATT and CDR2 SNEGSKA (reference sequence). The CDR3 region is CTGRGDNYGYTF. The CDR3 DNA follows: TGCACCGGGAGGGGGGATAACTATGGCTACACCTTC.

The table lists this clonotype with a few counts. The gene calls are TRBV7-2 and TRBJ2-2; perhaps D is TRBD1 or TRBD2 (5 bases each). V gave up 5 bases and J gave up 4 bases, with 11 bases separating them. The germline V gene has CDR1 SGHTA and CDR2 FQGNSA. The CDR3 contains 14 residues. For the CDR3, the DNA is TGTGCCAGCAGCCTGGGACCGACCACCGGGGAGCTGTTTTTT. This encodes CASSLGPTTGELFF.

CDR3 amino acids: CASSLRTGQETQYF. The CDR3 DNA reads as TGTGCCAGCAGCCTCAGGACAGGACAAGAGACCCAGTACTTC. The J gene is TRBJ2-5, the V gene TRBV3-1; 7 nucleotides agree with TRBD1. This CDR3 spans 14 amino acids. Per the germline V gene, CDR1 is LGHDT and CDR2 is YNNKEL (reference sequence). V gave up 4 bases and J gave up 2 bases; unmatched junction bases: 4.

This clonotype was seen a handful of times. The chain uses TRBV6-1 and TRBJ2-1; TRBD2 agrees at 9 bases. CDR1 and CDR2 from the germline V gene are MNHNS and SASEGT. The CDR3 contains 15 residues. With V trimmed by 5 bases and J by 1 base, 3 bases remained unmatched. The CDR3 DNA reads as TGTGCCAGCAGTCTAGCGGGACCGTCCTACAATGAGCAGTTCTTC. This sequence encodes CASSLAGPSYNEQFF.

This clonotype was observed at least ten times. The chain carries TRBV2 and TRBJ2-7; 7 bases are a match to TRBD1. Germline V gene sequence: CDR1 SNHLY, CDR2 FYNNEI. Germline trimming cut 6 bases from V and 6 bases from J; bases unmatched to any gene: 8. The CDR3 extends over 13 amino acids. DNA of the CDR3: TGTGCCAGCAGCCAGGGGGAATACCGCGAGCAGTACTTC. It is translated as CASSQGEYREQYF.

This clonotype was seen at least ten times. The chain recombines TRBV2 with TRBJ1-2, with TRBD1 matching over 11 bases. Germline V gives CDR1 SNHLY, CDR2 FYNNEI. The CDR3 spans 15 residues. Trimming took 2 bases from V and 7 from J; bases not matched to a gene: 6. CDR3 in amino acids: CASSELGQGVSGYTF. The CDR3 coding sequence is TGTGCCAGCAGTGAATTGGGACAGGGGGTGAGTGGCTACACCTTC. The full variable domain, completed using reference TRBV2 and TRBJ1-2, is EPEVTQTPSHQVTQMGQEVILRCVPISNHLYFYWYRQILGQKVEFLVSFYNNEISEKSEIFDDQFSVERPDGSNFTLKIRSTKLEDSAMYFCASSELGQGVSGYTFGSGTRLTVV.